The T cell receptor (beta chain) under discussion was sequenced for a study of regulatory and conventional T cells in breast cancer (dated by TCRdb to 2013 to 2016). As concerns this clonotype: It lacks a known antigen. Base quality data are lacking; no much larger clone is found one base away.

Libraries were built with PCR. Sequencing took place on an Illumina MiSeq. The public sequencing data were trimmed at Q25 with fastp and processed into clonotypes with MiXCR by TCRdb, which kept only in-frame beta chains. Duplicate CDR3 protein sequences are folded into a single record with the most common DNA and genes. The sample table shows fewer than 20,000 distinct CDR3 sequences, and around a third are seen once. The biggest ten clones account for 1.5% to 2% of the sample. A distance of 14 bases separates the germline ends of V and J, which lose 5 bases and 6 bases respectively. The CDR3 numbers 14 residues from cysteine through phenylalanine. Just the 42-base CDR3 DNA is kept, in frame starting at base 1. CDR1 and CDR2, per the germline V gene (reference sequence), are SEHNR and FQNEAQ.

The V gene is TRBV7-9 and the J gene is TRBJ1-3, with the D segment identity uncertain. The sample consisted of conventional T cells from blood. This receptor was taken from a female donor in good health. At the DNA level, the sequence is TGTGCCAGCAGCAGAAACGGGGTTATAAACACCATATATTTT. Its coded protein is CASSRNGVINTIYF.